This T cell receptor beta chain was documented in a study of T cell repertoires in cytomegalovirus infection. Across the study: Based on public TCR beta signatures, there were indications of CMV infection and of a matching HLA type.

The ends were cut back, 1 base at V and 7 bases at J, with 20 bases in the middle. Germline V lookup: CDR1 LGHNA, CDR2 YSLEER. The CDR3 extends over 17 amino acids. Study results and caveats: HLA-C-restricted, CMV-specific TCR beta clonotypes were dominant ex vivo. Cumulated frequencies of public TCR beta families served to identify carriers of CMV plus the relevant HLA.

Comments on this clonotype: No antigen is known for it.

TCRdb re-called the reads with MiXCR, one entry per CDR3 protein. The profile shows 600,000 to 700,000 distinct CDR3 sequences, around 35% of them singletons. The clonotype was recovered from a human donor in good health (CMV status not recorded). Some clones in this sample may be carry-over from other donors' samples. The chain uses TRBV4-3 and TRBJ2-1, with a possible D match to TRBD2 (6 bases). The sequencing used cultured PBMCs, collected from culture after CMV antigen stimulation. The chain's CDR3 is CASSQGTAGTSWNEQFF. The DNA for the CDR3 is TGCGCCAGCAGCCAAGGTACGGCGGGAACTTCGTGGAATGAGCAGTTCTTC.